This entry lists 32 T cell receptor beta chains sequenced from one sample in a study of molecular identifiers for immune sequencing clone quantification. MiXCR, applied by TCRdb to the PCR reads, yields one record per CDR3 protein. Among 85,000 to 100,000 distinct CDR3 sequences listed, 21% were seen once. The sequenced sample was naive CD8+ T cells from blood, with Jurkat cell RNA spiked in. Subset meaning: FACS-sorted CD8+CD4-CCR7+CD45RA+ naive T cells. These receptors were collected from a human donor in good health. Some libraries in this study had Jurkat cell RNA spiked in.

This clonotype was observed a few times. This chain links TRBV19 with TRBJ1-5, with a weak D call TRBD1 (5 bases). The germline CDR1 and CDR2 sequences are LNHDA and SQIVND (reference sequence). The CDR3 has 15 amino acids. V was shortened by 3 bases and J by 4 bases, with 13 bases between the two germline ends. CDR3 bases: TGTGCCAGTAGTATCGGGGACCTGGGGAATCAGCCCCAGCATTTT. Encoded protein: CASSIGDLGNQPQHF.

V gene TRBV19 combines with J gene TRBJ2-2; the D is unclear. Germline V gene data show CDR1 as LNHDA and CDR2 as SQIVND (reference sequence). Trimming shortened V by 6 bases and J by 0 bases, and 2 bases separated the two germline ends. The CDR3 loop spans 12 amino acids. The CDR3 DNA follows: TGTGCCAGTAGCACGAACACCGGGGAGCTGTTTTTT. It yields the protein CASSTNTGELFF.

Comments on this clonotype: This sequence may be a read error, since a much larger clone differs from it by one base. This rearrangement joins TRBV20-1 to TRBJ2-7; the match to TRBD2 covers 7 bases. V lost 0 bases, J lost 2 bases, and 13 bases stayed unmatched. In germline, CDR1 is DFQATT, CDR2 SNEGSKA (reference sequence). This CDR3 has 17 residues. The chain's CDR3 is CSARDRIELAAPYEQYF. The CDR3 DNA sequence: TGCAGTGCTAGAGATCGTATTGAGCTAGCGGCCCCCTACGAGCAGTACTTC.

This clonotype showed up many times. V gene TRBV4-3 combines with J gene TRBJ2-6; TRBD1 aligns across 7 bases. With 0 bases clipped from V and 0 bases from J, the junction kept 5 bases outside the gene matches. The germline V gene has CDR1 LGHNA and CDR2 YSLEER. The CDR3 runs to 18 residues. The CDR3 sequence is CASSQDSGQPSGANVLTF. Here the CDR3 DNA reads TGCGCCAGCAGCCAAGATTCGGGACAGCCCTCTGGGGCCAACGTCCTGACTTTC.

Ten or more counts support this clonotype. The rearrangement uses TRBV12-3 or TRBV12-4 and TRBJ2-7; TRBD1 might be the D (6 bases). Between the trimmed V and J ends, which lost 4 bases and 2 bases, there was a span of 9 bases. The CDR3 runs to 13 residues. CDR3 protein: CASSSDRAYEQYF. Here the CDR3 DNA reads TGTGCCAGCAGTTCGGACAGAGCCTACGAGCAGTACTTC.

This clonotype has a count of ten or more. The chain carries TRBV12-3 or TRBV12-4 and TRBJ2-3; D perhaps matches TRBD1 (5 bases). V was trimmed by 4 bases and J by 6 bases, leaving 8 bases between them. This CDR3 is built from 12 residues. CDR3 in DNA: TGTGCCAGCAGTTACCAGGGCGATACGCAGTATTTT. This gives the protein CASSYQGDTQYF.

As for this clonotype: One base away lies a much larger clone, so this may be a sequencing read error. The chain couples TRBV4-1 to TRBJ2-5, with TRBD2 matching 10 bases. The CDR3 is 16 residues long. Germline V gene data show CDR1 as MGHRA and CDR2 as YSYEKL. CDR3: CASSQDLAGDIEAQYF. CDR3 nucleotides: TGCGCCAGCAGCCAAGATCTAGCGGGAGATATAGAGGCCCAGTACTTC.

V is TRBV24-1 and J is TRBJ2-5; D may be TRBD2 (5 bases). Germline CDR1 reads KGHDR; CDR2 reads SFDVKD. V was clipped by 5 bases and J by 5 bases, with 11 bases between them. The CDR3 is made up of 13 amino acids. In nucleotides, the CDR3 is TGTGCCACCAGTGGCGGCTGGAGGGAGACCCAGTACTTC. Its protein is CATSGGWRETQYF.

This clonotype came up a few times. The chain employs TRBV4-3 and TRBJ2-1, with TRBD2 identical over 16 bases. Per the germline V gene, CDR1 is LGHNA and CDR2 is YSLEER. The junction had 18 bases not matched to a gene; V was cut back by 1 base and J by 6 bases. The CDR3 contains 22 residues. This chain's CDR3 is CASSQGLSGLAGGPSMGNEQFF. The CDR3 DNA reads TGCGCCAGCAGCCAAGGGCTTTCGGGACTAGCGGGAGGGCCCAGTATGGGCAATGAGCAGTTCTTC.

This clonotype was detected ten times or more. The CDR3 DNA reads as TGCGCCAGCAGCCAGGGAAGGACAGAAAATCAGCCCCAGCATTTT. Translation: CASSQGRTENQPQHF. The chain has TRBV4-3 and TRBJ1-5, with a weak D call TRBD1 (6 bases). The V end lost 3 bases, the J end lost 4 bases, and 13 bases lay between the germline ends. The CDR3 contains 15 residues. Germline assignment: CDR1 LGHNA and CDR2 YSLEER.

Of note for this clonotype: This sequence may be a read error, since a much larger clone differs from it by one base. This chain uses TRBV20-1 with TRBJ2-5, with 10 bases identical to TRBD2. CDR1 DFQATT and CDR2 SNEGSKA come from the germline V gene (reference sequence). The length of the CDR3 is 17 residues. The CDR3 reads CSAREKREGRYQETRYF. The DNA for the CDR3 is TGCAGTGCTAGAGAAAAGCGGGAGGGTCGGTACCAAGAGACCCGGTACTTC.

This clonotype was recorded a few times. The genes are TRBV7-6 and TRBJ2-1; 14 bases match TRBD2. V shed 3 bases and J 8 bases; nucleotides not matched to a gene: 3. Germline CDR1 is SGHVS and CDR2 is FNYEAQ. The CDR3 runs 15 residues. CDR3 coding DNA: TGTGCCAGCAGCTTCCCGGGACTAGCGGGAGATGAGCAGTTCTTC. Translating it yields CASSFPGLAGDEQFF.

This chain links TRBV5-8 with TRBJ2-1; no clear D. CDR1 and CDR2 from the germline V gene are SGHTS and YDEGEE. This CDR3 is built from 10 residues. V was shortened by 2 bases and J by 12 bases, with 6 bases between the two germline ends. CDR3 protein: CASSLSGQFF. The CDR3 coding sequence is TGTGCCAGCAGCTTATCAGGGCAGTTCTTC.

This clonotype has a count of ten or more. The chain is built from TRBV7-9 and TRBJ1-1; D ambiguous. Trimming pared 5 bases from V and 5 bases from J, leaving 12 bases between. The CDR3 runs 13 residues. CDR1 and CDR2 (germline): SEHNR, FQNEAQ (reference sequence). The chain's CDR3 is CASSPRSGTEAFF. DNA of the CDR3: TGTGCCAGCAGCCCTAGGTCGGGTACTGAAGCTTTCTTT.

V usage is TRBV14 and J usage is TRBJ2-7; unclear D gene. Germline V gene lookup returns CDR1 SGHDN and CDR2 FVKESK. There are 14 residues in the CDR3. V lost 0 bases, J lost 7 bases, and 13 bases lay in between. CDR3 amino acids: CASSQDSGLGEQYF. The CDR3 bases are TGTGCCAGCAGCCAAGATTCGGGCTTAGGTGAGCAGTACTTC.

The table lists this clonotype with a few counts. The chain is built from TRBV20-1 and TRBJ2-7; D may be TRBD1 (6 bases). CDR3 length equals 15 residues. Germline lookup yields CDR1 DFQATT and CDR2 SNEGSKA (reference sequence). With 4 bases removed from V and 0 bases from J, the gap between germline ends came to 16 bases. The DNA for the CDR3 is TGCAGTGCTACATACAGGACAGCTTACTCCTACGAGCAGTACTTC. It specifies CSATYRTAYSYEQYF.

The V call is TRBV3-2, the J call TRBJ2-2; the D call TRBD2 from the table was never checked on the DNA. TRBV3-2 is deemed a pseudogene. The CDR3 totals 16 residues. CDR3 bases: TGTGCCAGCAGCCAAAGACTAGCGGGAGGGACCGGGGAGCTGTTTTTT. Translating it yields CASSQRLAGGTGELFF.

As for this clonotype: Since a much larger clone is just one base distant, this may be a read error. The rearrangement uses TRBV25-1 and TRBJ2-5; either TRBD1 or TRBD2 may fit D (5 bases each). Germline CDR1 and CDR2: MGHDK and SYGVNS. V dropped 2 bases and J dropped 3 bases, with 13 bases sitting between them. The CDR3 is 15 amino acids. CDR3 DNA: TGTGCCAGCAGTGAAGACTCGGGGCTCAAAGAGACCCAGTACTTC. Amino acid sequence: CASSEDSGLKETQYF.

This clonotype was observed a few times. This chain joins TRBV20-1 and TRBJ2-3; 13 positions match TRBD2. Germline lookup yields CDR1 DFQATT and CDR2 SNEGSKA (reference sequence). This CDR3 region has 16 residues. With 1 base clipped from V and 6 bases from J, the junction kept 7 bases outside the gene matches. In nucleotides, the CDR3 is TGCAGTGCTAGAGTAACTAGCGGGAGGGCCTTGGATACGCAGTATTTT. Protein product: CSARVTSGRALDTQYF.

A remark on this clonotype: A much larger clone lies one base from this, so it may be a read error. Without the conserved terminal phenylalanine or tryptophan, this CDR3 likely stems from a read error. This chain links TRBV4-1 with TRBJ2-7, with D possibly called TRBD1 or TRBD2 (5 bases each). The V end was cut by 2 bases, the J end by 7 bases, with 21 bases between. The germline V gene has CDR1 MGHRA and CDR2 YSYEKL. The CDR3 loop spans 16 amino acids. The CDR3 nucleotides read TGCGCCAGCAGCCAACCGGGGCAGGGCCTTTCGAGGGAGCAGTACCTC. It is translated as CASSQPGQGLSREQYL.

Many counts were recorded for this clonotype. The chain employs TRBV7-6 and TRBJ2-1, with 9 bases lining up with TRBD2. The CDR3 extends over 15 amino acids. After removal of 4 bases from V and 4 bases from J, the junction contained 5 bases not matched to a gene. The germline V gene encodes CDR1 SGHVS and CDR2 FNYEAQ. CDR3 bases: TGTGCCAGCAGCTACCTAGCGGGGAAATACAATGAGCAGTTCTTC. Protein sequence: CASSYLAGKYNEQFF.

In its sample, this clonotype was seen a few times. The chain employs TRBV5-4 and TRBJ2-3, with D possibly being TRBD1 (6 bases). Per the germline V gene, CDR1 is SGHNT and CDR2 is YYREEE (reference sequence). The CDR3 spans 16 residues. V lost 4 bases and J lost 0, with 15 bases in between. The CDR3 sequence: CASSTLGGQSTDTQYF. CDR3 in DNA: TGTGCCAGCAGCACCTTAGGCGGACAGAGCACAGATACGCAGTATTTT.

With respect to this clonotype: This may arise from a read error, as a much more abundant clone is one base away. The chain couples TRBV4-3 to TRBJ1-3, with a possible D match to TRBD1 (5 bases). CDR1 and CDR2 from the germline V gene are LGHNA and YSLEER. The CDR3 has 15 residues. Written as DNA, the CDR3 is TGCGCCAGCAGCCAAGAAGGACAATCTGGAAACATCATATATTTT. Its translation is CASSQEGQSGNIIYF.

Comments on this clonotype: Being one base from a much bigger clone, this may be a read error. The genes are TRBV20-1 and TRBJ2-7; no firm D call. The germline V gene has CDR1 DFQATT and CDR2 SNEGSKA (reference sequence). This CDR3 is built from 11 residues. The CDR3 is CSAHTGLEQHF. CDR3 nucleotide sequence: TGCAGTGCTCACACGGGCCTCGAGCAGCACTTC.

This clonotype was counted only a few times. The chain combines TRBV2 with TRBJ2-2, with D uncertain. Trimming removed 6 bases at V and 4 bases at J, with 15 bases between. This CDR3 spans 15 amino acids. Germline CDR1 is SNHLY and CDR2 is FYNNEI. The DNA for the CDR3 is TGTGCCAGCAGCGATAGCCGGCTATCCACCGGGGAGCTGTTTTTT. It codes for CASSDSRLSTGELFF.

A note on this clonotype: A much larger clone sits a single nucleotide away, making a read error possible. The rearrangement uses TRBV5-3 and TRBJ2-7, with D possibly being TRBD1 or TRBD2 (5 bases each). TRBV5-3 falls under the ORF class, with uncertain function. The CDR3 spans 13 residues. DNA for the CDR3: TGTGCCAGCAGCTTGGGCAGGGAGCACGAGCAGTACTTC. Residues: CASSLGREHEQYF.

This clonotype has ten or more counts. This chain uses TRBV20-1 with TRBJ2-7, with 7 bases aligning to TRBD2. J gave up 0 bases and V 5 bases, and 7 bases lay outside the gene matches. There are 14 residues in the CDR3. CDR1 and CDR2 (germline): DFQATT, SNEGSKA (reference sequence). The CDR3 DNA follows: TGCAGTGCTCAGCGGGAAAGGAGCTCCTACGAGCAGTACTTC. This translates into CSAQRERSSYEQYF.

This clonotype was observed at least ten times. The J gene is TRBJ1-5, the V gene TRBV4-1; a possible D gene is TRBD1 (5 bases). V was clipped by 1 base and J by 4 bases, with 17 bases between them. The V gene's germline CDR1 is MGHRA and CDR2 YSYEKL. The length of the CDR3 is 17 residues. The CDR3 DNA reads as TGCGCCAGCAGCCAAGGTCGGGCCGGGGCCCGTAATCAGCCCCAGCATTTT. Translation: CASSQGRAGARNQPQHF.

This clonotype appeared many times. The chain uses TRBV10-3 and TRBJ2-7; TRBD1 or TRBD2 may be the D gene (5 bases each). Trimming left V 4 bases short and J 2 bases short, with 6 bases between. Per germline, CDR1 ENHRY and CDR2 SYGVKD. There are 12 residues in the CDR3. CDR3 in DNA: TGTGCCATCAGTGGGGGGACCTACGAGCAGTACTTC. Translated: CAISGGTYEQYF.

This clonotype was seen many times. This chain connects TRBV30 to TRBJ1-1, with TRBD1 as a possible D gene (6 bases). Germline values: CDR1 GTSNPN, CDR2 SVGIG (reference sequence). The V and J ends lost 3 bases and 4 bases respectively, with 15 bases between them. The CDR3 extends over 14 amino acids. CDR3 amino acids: CAWRPQGWGTEAFF. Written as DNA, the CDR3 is TGTGCCTGGAGACCTCAGGGGTGGGGCACTGAAGCTTTCTTT.

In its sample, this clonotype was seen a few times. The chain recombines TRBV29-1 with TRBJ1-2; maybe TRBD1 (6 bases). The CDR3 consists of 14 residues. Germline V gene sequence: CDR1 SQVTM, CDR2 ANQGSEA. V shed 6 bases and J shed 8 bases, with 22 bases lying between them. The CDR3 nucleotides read TGCAGCGTCCCTGGACAGTCTAGTGGGGGAGGCTACACCTTC. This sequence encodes CSVPGQSSGGGYTF.

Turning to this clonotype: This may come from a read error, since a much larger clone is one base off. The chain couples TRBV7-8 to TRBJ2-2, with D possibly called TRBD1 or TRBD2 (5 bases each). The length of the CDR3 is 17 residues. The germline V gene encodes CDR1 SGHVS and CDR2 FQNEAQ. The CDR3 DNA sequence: TGTGCCAGCAGCCCACACTCTGGGTCAGGGAACACCGGGGAGCTGCTTTTT. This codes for CASSPHSGSGNTGELLF.